These 21 T cell receptor beta chains were all obtained from the same sample, sequenced in a study of beta chain features in type 1 diabetes. Findings and limits, study-wide: People with Type 1 diabetes carried modestly yet significantly shorter TCRB CDR3s in all four CD4+ subsets.

No antigen has been identified for these receptors. Sequencing targeted expressed TCRB transcripts, as all isolated RNA had been reverse transcribed. Measured with immunoSEQ multiplex PCR; TCRdb has only the in-frame clones, and not every one. The data hold approximately 260,000 clones, with over 20% observed a single time. Source material: naive CD4+ T cells from blood. The receptors originated from a woman aged 40 to 50 with type 1 diabetes.

The genes are TRBV6-6 and TRBJ2-7; 11 bases are shared with TRBD1. The V segment lost 10 bases and the J segment 2 bases; nucleotides outside the gene matches: 4. Germline CDR1 is MNHNY and CDR2 is SVGAGI (reference sequence). This CDR3 comprises 13 residues. The CDR3 loop is CAIWDRGTYEQYF. The CDR3 DNA sequence: TGTGCCATTTGGGACAGGGGGACCTACGAGCAGTACTTC.

In this sample, this clone turned up a few times. This rearrangement joins TRBV4-1 to TRBJ2-7, with TRBD1 matching over 10 bases. The V gene end was trimmed by 3 bases and the J gene end by 3 bases; junction bases not matched to a gene: 5. The germline V gene has CDR1 MGHRA and CDR2 YSYEKL. The CDR3 runs to 15 residues. In DNA, the CDR3 is TGCGCCAGCAGCCATCCAGGGACAGGGGACTACGAGCAGTACTTC. Residues: CASSHPGTGDYEQYF.

The sample holds a few counts of this clone. The chain employs TRBV19 and TRBJ1-5; a weak D match, TRBD1 (5 bases). Germline CDR1 is LNHDA and CDR2 is SQIVND (reference sequence). The CDR3 totals 13 residues. V was pared by 5 bases and J by 1 base, with 6 bases between. CDR3 amino acids: CASSRQSNQPQHF. CDR3 nucleotide sequence: TGTGCCAGTAGTCGACAGAGCAATCAGCCCCAGCATTTT.

This clone was detected a few times. The chain recombines TRBV7-9 with TRBJ1-2; D remains ambiguous. The CDR3 length is 14 residues. V was pared by 0 bases and J by 7 bases, with 12 bases between. In germline, CDR1 is SEHNR, CDR2 FQNEAQ (reference sequence). The CDR3 region is CASSLALLGGGYTF. The CDR3 DNA reads as TGTGCCAGCAGCTTAGCGCTATTGGGAGGTGGCTACACCTTC.

This clone was seen more than once but under ten times. The chain uses TRBV9 and TRBJ1-4; 7 bases are shared with TRBD1. This CDR3 region has 16 residues. Germline V lookup: CDR1 SGDLS, CDR2 YYNGEE. J was trimmed by 10 bases and V by 0 bases; bases with no gene match: 12. The CDR3 DNA reads as TGTGCCAGCAGCGTAGCAGGGGACAGTCTAGTGGCAAAACTGTTTTTT. This codes for CASSVAGDSLVAKLFF.

The V and J genes are TRBV5-4 and TRBJ2-6; a possible D gene is TRBD2 (5 bases). The CDR3 has 17 residues. V was clipped by 4 bases and J by 0 bases, with 14 bases between them. From germline, CDR1 is SGHNT and CDR2 YYREEE (reference sequence). CDR3 DNA: TGTGCCAGCAGCCCGGGGTACTCGGGCTCTGGGGCCAACGTCCTGACTTTC. Its translation is CASSPGYSGSGANVLTF.

The chain links TRBV7-2 to TRBJ2-1; 11 nucleotides align to TRBD2. The germline V gene has CDR1 SGHTA and CDR2 FQGNSA. The CDR3 runs to 15 residues. Trimming removed 3 bases from V and 3 bases from J; junction bases left unmatched: 1. CDR3 loop: CASSLTSGIYNEQFF. The CDR3 nucleotides read TGTGCCAGCAGCTTGACTAGCGGGATCTACAATGAGCAGTTCTTC.

V and J are TRBV30 and TRBJ2-7; D may be TRBD2 (6 bases). Deletions cut 4 bases from V and 1 base from J, with 11 bases between. This CDR3 spans 13 amino acids. Germline V gene lookup returns CDR1 GTSNPN and CDR2 SVGIG (reference sequence). The CDR3 sequence: CAWTEGGSYEQYF. CDR3 nucleotide sequence: TGTGCCTGGACTGAGGGAGGTTCCTACGAGCAGTACTTC.

The genes are TRBV20-1 and TRBJ2-7; D gene ambiguous. Between the trimmed V and J ends, which lost 5 bases and 3 bases, there was a span of 8 bases. Germline CDR1 reads DFQATT; CDR2 reads SNEGSKA (reference sequence). The CDR3 contains 11 residues. CDR3 nucleotides: TGCAGTGCTCTTTCGCGCTACGAGCAGTACTTC. Its protein product is CSALSRYEQYF.

The CDR3 coding sequence is TGTGCCAGCAGCTACGACAGGGATGTGCGCGGTGAGCAGTTCTTC. This gives the protein CASSYDRDVRGEQFF. V gene TRBV7-9 combines with J gene TRBJ2-1, with 7 positions matching TRBD1. Trimming at V came to 4 bases and at J to 9 bases, leaving 12 bases not matched to a gene. This CDR3 has 15 residues. Germline CDR1 SEHNR, CDR2 FQNEAQ (reference sequence).

CDR3 in amino acids: CASSQKIENTEAFF. CDR3 sequence (DNA): TGTGCCAGCTCCCAAAAGATAGAGAACACTGAAGCTTTCTTT. V usage is TRBV18 and J usage is TRBJ1-1; no clear D. The V and J ends lost 6 bases and 1 base respectively, with 12 bases between them. The length of the CDR3 is 14 residues. Germline V lookup: CDR1 KGHSH, CDR2 LQKENI.

The chain joins TRBV4-2 to TRBJ1-6, with 7 nucleotides matching TRBD1. Trimming cost V 2 bases and J 7 bases; bases outside gene matches: 5. The CDR3 totals 15 residues. Germline V gene lookup returns CDR1 LGHNA and CDR2 YNFKEQ. CDR3 region: CASSQRQGTNSPLHF. CDR3 nucleotides: TGTGCCAGCAGCCAACGACAGGGTACGAATTCACCCCTCCACTTT.

The table lists this clone with a few counts. The J gene is TRBJ1-5, the V gene TRBV9; D call uncertain. The CDR3 extends over 14 amino acids. CDR1 and CDR2 from the germline V gene are SGDLS and YYNGEE. Trimming pared 2 bases from V and 5 bases from J, leaving 11 bases between. CDR3 amino acids: CASSVRSEDQPQHF. Here the CDR3 DNA reads TGTGCCAGCAGCGTGCGCTCGGAGGATCAGCCCCAGCATTTT.

There are a few counts of this clone. This rearrangement joins TRBV2 to TRBJ2-1; TRBD2 matches at 13 bases. V lost 5 bases and J lost 5; bases outside the gene matches: 12. Germline lookup yields CDR1 SNHLY and CDR2 FYNNEI. This CDR3 contains 18 residues. The CDR3 reads CASSPTSGGIPGHNEQFF. The CDR3 bases are TGTGCCAGCAGTCCGACTAGCGGGGGGATCCCCGGCCACAATGAGCAGTTCTTC.

The CDR3 sequence: CASSQGQGYEQYF. The CDR3 bases are TGTGCCAGCAGCCAGGGACAGGGGTACGAGCAGTACTTC. This chain uses TRBV9 with TRBJ2-7, with 10 bases lining up with TRBD1. The trim removed 4 bases at V and 4 bases at J, leaving 2 bases unmatched. Germline values: CDR1 SGDLS, CDR2 YYNGEE. The CDR3 has 13 amino acids.

The J gene is TRBJ1-5, the V gene TRBV27; D unresolved. Germline CDR1 MNHEY, CDR2 SMNVEV (reference sequence). The V gene lost 5 bases and the J gene lost 1 base, with 9 bases spanning the gap. The CDR3 length is 14 residues. As DNA, the CDR3 is TGTGCCAGCAGTCCCTTGGCCAGCAATCAGCCCCAGCATTTT. Translation: CASSPLASNQPQHF.

The chain couples TRBV7-3 to TRBJ2-7, with 8 nucleotides matching TRBD1. Germline V gene data show CDR1 as SGHTA and CDR2 as FQGTGA. Losses at the gene ends were 5 bases for V and 7 bases for J; bases not matched to a gene: 10. The CDR3 extends over 14 amino acids. CDR3 bases: TGTGCCAGCAGCCCAGGGGGCTCCCGGCGGGAGCAGTACTTC. Its translation: CASSPGGSRREQYF. Combining the CDR3 with reference TRBV7-3 and TRBJ2-7 gives the whole variable domain GAGVSQTPSNKVTEKGKYVELRCDPISGHTALYWYRQSLGQGPEFLIYFQGTGAADDSGLPNDRFFAVRPEGSVSTLKIQRTERGDSAVYLCASSPGGSRREQYFGPGTRLTVT.

The chain has TRBV5-4 and TRBJ2-1; maybe TRBD1 (6 bases). The CDR3 contains 15 residues. CDR1 and CDR2 from the germline V gene are SGHNT and YYREEE (reference sequence). V was shortened by 4 bases and J by 0 bases, with 11 bases between the two germline ends. The CDR3 DNA reads as TGTGCCAGCAGCCAGGACAGAAACTCCTACAATGAGCAGTTCTTC. Amino acid sequence: CASSQDRNSYNEQFF.

J is TRBJ2-1 and V is TRBV9; 10 bases are shared with TRBD2. CDR1 is SGDLS, CDR2 YYNGEE, per germline. CDR3 size: 14 residues. V dropped 1 base and J dropped 10; count of bases not matched to a gene: 5. CDR3 sequence (DNA): TGTGCCAGCAGCGTATCGGGACTAGCGCGGGAGCAGTTCTTC. Encoded protein: CASSVSGLAREQFF.

This chain uses TRBV7-9 with TRBJ2-7; 9 bases line up with TRBD1. This CDR3 has 15 residues. The germline gives CDR1 SEHNR, CDR2 FQNEAQ (reference sequence). The junction had 6 bases not matched to a gene; V was cut back by 5 bases and J by 1 base. The DNA of the CDR3 is TGTGCCAGCAGCCCCCGACAGGGGGTGTCCTACGAGCAGTACTTC. It translates to CASSPRQGVSYEQYF.

The chain is built from TRBV29-1 and TRBJ2-1; no clear D. Looked up from germline, CDR1 is SQVTM and CDR2 is ANQGSEA. The CDR3 spans 11 residues. V gave up 4 bases and J gave up 7 bases, with 8 bases separating them. The CDR3 region is CSVGGGNEQFF. In nucleotides, the CDR3 is TGCAGCGTTGGCGGTGGAAATGAGCAGTTCTTC.